This T cell receptor beta chain was found in a study of blood T cell repertoires in COVID-19. The table came from immunoSEQ multiplex PCR; TCRdb's copy has only in-frame clones and leaves some out. This table holds some 130,000 clones, around 81% found once. The CDR3 consists of 13 residues. Germline values: CDR1 SGHRS, CDR2 YFSETQ. Trimming cost V 4 bases and J 3 bases, with 9 bases left between them. The chain is built from TRBV5-1 and TRBJ2-3; D unresolved. This clonotype was obtained from a woman aged 55-69 years with active or convalescent COVID-19. The sequencing sample was made of peripheral blood. The CDR3 spells CASSGLLTDTQYF. The DNA for the CDR3 is TGCGCCAGCAGCGGCCTTTTAACAGATACGCAGTATTTT.